The rows below give T cell receptor beta chains drawn from one sample of a study of T-cell reconstitution after alpha-beta-depleted transplantation in children. TCRdb re-called the PCR reads through MiXCR, storing one row per CDR3 protein. The table shows about 610,000 distinct CDR3 sequences, with about 10% occurring only once. The sample was PBMCs from the stem cell graft donor, taken from the stem cell graft. These receptors all stem from a human donor who donated a stem cell graft to a child with acute myeloid leukemia. The CDR3 runs from the conserved cysteine through the conserved F or W. D genes are given only for firm matches. Size values are once, few and many counts, or a class for expanded clones, and some rows have none.

len: 13; d_gene: .; j_gene: TRBJ1-1; v_gene: TRBV7-9; abundance: .; CDR3nt: TGTTCCAGCAGCTTCGGAGGGAACACTGAAGCTTTCTTT; CDR3aa: CSSSFGGNTEAFF
len: 13; d_gene: TRBD2; j_gene: TRBJ2-1; v_gene: TRBV29-1; abundance: .; CDR3nt: TGCAGCGTTGTAACTAGCGGGAGCTATGAGCAGTTCTTC; CDR3aa: CSVVTSGSYEQFF
len: 16; d_gene: TRBD2; j_gene: TRBJ2-6; v_gene: TRBV7-7; abundance: few; CDR3nt: TGTGCTAGCAGCTCGGGACTAGCGTCCGGGGCCAACGTCCTGACTTTC; CDR3aa: CASSSGLASGANVLTF
len: 12; d_gene: .; j_gene: TRBJ2-1; v_gene: TRBV7-2; abundance: .; CDR3nt: TGTGCCAGCAGCTTAAAATTCACTGAGCAGTTCTTC; CDR3aa: CASSLKFTEQFF
len: 16; d_gene: TRBD2; j_gene: TRBJ2-7; v_gene: TRBV7-9; abundance: .; CDR3nt: TGTGCCAGCAGTATCGGACTAGCGGGAGACTCCTACGAGCAGTACTTC; CDR3aa: CASSIGLAGDSYEQYF
len: 17; d_gene: .; j_gene: TRBJ2-1; v_gene: TRBV20-1; abundance: many; CDR3nt: TGCAGTGCTTCGAAAGTTGTCTCCGGGGCTTCCTACAATGAGCAGTTCTTC; CDR3aa: CSASKVVSGASYNEQFF
len: 13; d_gene: TRBD1; j_gene: TRBJ2-7; v_gene: TRBV5-1; abundance: .; CDR3nt: TGCGCCAGCGGACAGGGAGTGAACTACGAGCAGTACTTC; CDR3aa: CASGQGVNYEQYF
len: 14; d_gene: TRBD2; j_gene: TRBJ2-3; v_gene: TRBV7-2; abundance: many; CDR3nt: TGTGCCAGCAGCTCCCGGGACTACACAGATACGCAGTATTTT; CDR3aa: CASSSRDYTDTQYF
len: 16; d_gene: .; j_gene: TRBJ1-5; v_gene: TRBV12-3/TRBV12-4; abundance: .; CDR3nt: TGTGCCAGCAGGCTCTCCGGAGGCCAGAGCAATCAGCCCCAGCATTTT; CDR3aa: CASRLSGGQSNQPQHF
len: 17; d_gene: .; j_gene: TRBJ1-4; v_gene: TRBV7-6; abundance: .; CDR3nt: TGTGCCAGCAGCTTACGGGGGGCCATTGCAACTAATGAAAAACTGTTTTTT; CDR3aa: CASSLRGAIATNEKLFF
len: 14; d_gene: TRBD1; j_gene: TRBJ2-7; v_gene: TRBV7-2; abundance: .; CDR3nt: TGTGCCAGCAGCCCTCGGGACAGGGGCAACGAGCAGTACTTC; CDR3aa: CASSPRDRGNEQYF
len: 13; d_gene: .; j_gene: TRBJ2-7; v_gene: TRBV29-1; abundance: .; CDR3nt: TGCAGCGTTGTGGACGGCCTAGGCGACGAGCAGTACTTC; CDR3aa: CSVVDGLGDEQYF
len: 12; d_gene: .; j_gene: TRBJ2-5; v_gene: TRBV7-2; abundance: .; CDR3nt: TGTGCCAGCAGCCAGAGGGGTGGGACCCAGTACTTC; CDR3aa: CASSQRGGTQYF
len: 13; d_gene: .; j_gene: TRBJ2-1; v_gene: TRBV12-5; abundance: .; CDR3nt: TGTGCTAGTGGTTTGCTTCTGGGCAATGAGCAGTTCTTC; CDR3aa: CASGLLLGNEQFF
len: 15; d_gene: TRBD1; j_gene: TRBJ2-3; v_gene: TRBV7-2; abundance: .; CDR3nt: TGTGCCAGCAGCCCGGGACAGGGTGGTCCAGATACGCAGTATTTT; CDR3aa: CASSPGQGGPDTQYF
len: 15; d_gene: .; j_gene: TRBJ2-1; v_gene: TRBV7-2; abundance: few; CDR3nt: TGTGCCAGCAGCTTCACCGGGACTTTTACCAATGAGCAGTTCTTC; CDR3aa: CASSFTGTFTNEQFF
len: 13; d_gene: TRBD2; j_gene: TRBJ2-1; v_gene: TRBV15; abundance: many; CDR3nt: TGTGCCACCAGCAGAGATCTAGCGGACTCCCGTCTCTTC; CDR3aa: CATSRDLADSRLF
len: 13; d_gene: .; j_gene: TRBJ2-1; v_gene: TRBV5-1; abundance: few; CDR3nt: TGCGCCAGCAGCCCGGGCGGGATTGGTGAGCAGTTCTTC; CDR3aa: CASSPGGIGEQFF
len: 15; d_gene: .; j_gene: TRBJ2-7; v_gene: TRBV20-1; abundance: many; CDR3nt: TGCAGTGCTACACTCCCGCGGGGCTTGGCCTACGAGCAGTACTTC; CDR3aa: CSATLPRGLAYEQYF
len: 13; d_gene: .; j_gene: TRBJ2-5; v_gene: TRBV7-7; abundance: many; CDR3nt: TGTGCTAGCAGCTTCGGACGGGAGGAGACCCAGTACTTC; CDR3aa: CASSFGREETQYF
len: 12; d_gene: .; j_gene: TRBJ1-1; v_gene: TRBV28; abundance: few; CDR3nt: TGTGCCAGCAGTCGCGGACCGTTTGAAGCTTTCTTT; CDR3aa: CASSRGPFEAFF
len: 15; d_gene: .; j_gene: TRBJ2-2; v_gene: TRBV7-8; abundance: .; CDR3nt: TGTGCCAGCAGCTTAGACGGGGCCCCCGGGGAGGAGCTGTTTTTT; CDR3aa: CASSLDGAPGEELFF
len: 14; d_gene: .; j_gene: TRBJ2-3; v_gene: TRBV29-1; abundance: many; CDR3nt: TGCAGCGTTGACTCCTTAATCTCCACAGATACGCAGTATTTT; CDR3aa: CSVDSLISTDTQYF
len: 14; d_gene: .; j_gene: TRBJ1-4; v_gene: TRBV7-2; abundance: .; CDR3nt: TGTGCCAGCAGCTTAGGAGGTGCAGCTGAAAAACTGTTTTTT; CDR3aa: CASSLGGAAEKLFF
len: 15; d_gene: .; j_gene: TRBJ1-1; v_gene: TRBV6-1; abundance: few; CDR3nt: TGTGCCAGCATTCCCATGGACCGGACACGCAGGTCAGCTTTCTTT; CDR3aa: CASIPMDRTRRSAFF
len: 17; d_gene: TRBD2; j_gene: TRBJ2-3; v_gene: TRBV4-3; abundance: few; CDR3nt: TGCGCCAGCAGCCAAGATCCCAGCGGGGACCTGGGAGATACGCAGTATTTT; CDR3aa: CASSQDPSGDLGDTQYF
len: 14; d_gene: .; j_gene: TRBJ2-1; v_gene: TRBV28; abundance: .; CDR3nt: TGTGCCAGCAGTTCCACCGGGGCAAAAAATGAGCAGTTCTTC; CDR3aa: CASSSTGAKNEQFF
len: 17; d_gene: TRBD1; j_gene: TRBJ2-6; v_gene: TRBV24-1; abundance: .; CDR3nt: TGTGCCACCAGTGCTGGACAGGGGTCTCCTGGGGCCAACGTCCTGACTTTC; CDR3aa: CATSAGQGSPGANVLTF
len: 13; d_gene: TRBD2; j_gene: TRBJ2-3; v_gene: TRBV29-1; abundance: .; CDR3nt: TGCAGCGTTGATCGGACTAGCTCCGATACGCAGTATTTT; CDR3aa: CSVDRTSSDTQYF
len: 12; d_gene: .; j_gene: TRBJ1-2; v_gene: TRBV7-9; abundance: many; CDR3nt: TGTGCCAGCAGCCCTCTGGGAGGTGGCTACACCTTC; CDR3aa: CASSPLGGGYTF
len: 15; d_gene: .; j_gene: TRBJ2-3; v_gene: TRBV29-1; abundance: many; CDR3nt: TGCAGCGTTGAAGTCCCGCGGGGACACACAGATACGCAGTATTTT; CDR3aa: CSVEVPRGHTDTQYF
len: 12; d_gene: TRBD1; j_gene: TRBJ1-1; v_gene: TRBV5-6; abundance: .; CDR3nt: TGTGCCAGCAGCGGTTCTCCGGGACAGGCTTTCTTT; CDR3aa: CASSGSPGQAFF
len: 17; d_gene: TRBD1; j_gene: TRBJ2-7; v_gene: TRBV29-1; abundance: .; CDR3nt: TGCAGCGTAAAACATCTACCCGGGACAGCCTACAACTACGAGCAGTACTTC; CDR3aa: CSVKHLPGTAYNYEQYF